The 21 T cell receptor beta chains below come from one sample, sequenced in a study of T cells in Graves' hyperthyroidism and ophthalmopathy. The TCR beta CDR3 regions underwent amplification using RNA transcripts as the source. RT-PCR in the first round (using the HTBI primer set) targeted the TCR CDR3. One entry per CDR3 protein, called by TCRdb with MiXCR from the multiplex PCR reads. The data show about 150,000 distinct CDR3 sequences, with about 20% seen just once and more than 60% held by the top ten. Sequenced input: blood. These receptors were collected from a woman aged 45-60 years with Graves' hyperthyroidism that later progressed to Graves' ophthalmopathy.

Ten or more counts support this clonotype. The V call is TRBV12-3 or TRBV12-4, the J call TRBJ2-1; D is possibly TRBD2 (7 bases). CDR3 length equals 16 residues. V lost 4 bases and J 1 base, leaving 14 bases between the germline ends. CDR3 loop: CASSSARGGSYNEQFF. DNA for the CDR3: TGTGCCAGCAGTTCAGCCAGGGGAGGGTCCTACAATGAGCAGTTCTTC.

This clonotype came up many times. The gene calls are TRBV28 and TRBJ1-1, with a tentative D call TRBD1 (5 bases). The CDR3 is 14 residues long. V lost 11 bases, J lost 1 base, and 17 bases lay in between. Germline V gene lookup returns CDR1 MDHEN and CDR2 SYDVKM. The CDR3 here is CAGQTGAGNTEAFF. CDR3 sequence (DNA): TGTGCCGGCCAGACCGGGGCGGGGAACACTGAAGCTTTCTTT.

CDR3 loop: CASSESLAGTTDTQYF. In DNA, the CDR3 is TGTGCCAGCAGTGAATCTCTAGCGGGGACAACAGATACGCAGTATTTT. The chain links TRBV6-1 to TRBJ2-3, with 9 bases lining up with TRBD2. V lost 2 bases and J lost 3; bases outside the gene matches: 6. Germline V gives CDR1 MNHNS, CDR2 SASEGT. The CDR3 sequence is 16 residues long.

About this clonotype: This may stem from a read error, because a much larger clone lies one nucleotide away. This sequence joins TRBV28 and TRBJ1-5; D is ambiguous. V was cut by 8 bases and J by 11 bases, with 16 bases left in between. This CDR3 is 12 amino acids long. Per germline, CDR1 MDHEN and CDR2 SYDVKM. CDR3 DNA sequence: TGTGCCAGCCAAGCCGCTTCCTTGGCCCAGCATTTT. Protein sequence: CASQAASLAQHF.

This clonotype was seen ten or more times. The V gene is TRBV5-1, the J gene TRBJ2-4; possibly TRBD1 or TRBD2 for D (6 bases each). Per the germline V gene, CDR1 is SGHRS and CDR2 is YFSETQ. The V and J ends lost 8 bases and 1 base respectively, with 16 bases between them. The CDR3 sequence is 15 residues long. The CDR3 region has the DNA TGCGCCAGTGGGGACGGAGGGGGGGCCAAAAACATTCAGTACTTC. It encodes CASGDGGGAKNIQYF. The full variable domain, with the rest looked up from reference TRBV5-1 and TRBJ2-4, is KAGVTQTPRYLIKTRGQQVTLSCSPISGHRSVSWYQQTPGQGLQFLFEYFSETQRNKGNFPGRFSGRQFSNSRSEMNVSTLELGDSALYLCASGDGGGAKNIQYFGAGTRLSVL.

CDR3: CATSDGSNYEQYV. The CDR3 nucleotides read TGTGCCACCAGTGATGGCAGTAACTACGAGCAGTACGTC. The J gene is TRBJ2-7, the V gene TRBV24-1; D not certain. This CDR3 spans 13 amino acids. V was trimmed by 3 bases and J by 3 bases, leaving 8 bases between them. From germline, CDR1 is KGHDR and CDR2 SFDVKD.

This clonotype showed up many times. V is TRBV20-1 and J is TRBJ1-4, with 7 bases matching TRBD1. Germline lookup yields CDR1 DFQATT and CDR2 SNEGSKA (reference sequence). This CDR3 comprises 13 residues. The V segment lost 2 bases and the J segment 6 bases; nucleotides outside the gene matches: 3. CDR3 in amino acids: CSARQGEDEKLFF. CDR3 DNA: TGCAGTGCTAGACAGGGGGAGGATGAAAAACTGTTTTTT.

In DNA form, the CDR3 reads TGTGCCAGCAGTGGACAGGGAACCGGGGAGCTGTACAATGAGCAGTTCTTC. Protein sequence: CASSGQGTGELYNEQFF. The rearrangement joins TRBV2 to TRBJ2-1, with 7 nucleotides matching TRBD1. The J segment lost 4 bases and the V segment lost 4 bases, leaving 13 bases of the junction unmatched. CDR3 length: 17 residues. Germline V gene sequence: CDR1 SNHLY, CDR2 FYNNEI.

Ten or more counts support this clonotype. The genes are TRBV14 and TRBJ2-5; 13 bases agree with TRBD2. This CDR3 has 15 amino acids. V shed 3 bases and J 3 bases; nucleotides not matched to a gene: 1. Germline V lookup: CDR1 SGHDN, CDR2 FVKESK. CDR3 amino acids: CASSQGTSGKETQYF. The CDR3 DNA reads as TGTGCCAGCAGCCAGGGGACTAGCGGGAAAGAGACCCAGTACTTC.

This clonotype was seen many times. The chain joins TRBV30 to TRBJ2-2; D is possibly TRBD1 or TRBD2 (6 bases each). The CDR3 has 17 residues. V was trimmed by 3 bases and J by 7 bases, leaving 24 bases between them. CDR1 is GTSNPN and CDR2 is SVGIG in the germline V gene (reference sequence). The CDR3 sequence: CAWSARTGRFPVGELFF. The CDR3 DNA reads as TGTGCCTGGAGCGCCCGAACAGGGAGGTTTCCCGTCGGGGAGCTGTTTTTT. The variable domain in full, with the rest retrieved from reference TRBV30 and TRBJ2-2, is SQTIHQWPATLVQPVGSPLSLECTVEGTSNPNLYWYRQAAGRGLQLLFYSVGIGQISSEVPQNLSASRPQDRQFILSSKKLLLSDSGFYLCAWSARTGRFPVGELFFGEGSRLTVL.

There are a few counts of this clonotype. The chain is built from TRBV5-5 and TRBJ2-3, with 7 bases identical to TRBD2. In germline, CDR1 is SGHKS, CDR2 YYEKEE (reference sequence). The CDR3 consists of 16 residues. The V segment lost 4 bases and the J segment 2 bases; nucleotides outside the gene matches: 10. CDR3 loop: CASSHLGRGSTDTQYF. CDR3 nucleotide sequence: TGTGCCAGCAGCCACCTCGGGCGGGGGTCCACAGATACGCAGTATTTT.

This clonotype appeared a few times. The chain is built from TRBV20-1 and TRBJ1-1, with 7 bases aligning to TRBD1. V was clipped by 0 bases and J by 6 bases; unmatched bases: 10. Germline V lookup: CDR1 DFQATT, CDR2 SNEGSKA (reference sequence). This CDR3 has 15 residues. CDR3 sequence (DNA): TGCAGTGCTAGAGATACCTCGGGCAGGGGGGCTGAAGCTTTCTTT. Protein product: CSARDTSGRGAEAFF.

The CDR3 sequence: CASSPLGLAGDEQFF. The CDR3, as DNA: TGTGCCAGCAGCCCGCTAGGACTAGCGGGAGATGAGCAGTTCTTC. The chain carries TRBV3-1 and TRBJ2-1; 13 bases fit TRBD2. With 4 bases clipped from V and 8 bases from J, the junction kept 5 bases outside the gene matches. The CDR3 covers 15 residues. Germline CDR1 is LGHDT and CDR2 is YNNKEL (reference sequence).

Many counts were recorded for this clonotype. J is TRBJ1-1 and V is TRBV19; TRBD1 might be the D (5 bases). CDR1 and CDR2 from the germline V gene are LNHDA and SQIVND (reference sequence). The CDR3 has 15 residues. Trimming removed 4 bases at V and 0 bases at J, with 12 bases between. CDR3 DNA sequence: TGTGCCAGTAGTACCTCGGGGACGGTGAACACTGAAGCTTTCTTT. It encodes CASSTSGTVNTEAFF.

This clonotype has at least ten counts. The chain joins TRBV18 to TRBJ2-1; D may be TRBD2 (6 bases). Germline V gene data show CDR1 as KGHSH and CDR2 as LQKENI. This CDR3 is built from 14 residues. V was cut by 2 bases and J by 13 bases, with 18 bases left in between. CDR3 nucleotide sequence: TGTGCCAGCTCACCAACTAGAGCGGGCGAGCAACAGTTCTTC. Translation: CASSPTRAGEQQFF.

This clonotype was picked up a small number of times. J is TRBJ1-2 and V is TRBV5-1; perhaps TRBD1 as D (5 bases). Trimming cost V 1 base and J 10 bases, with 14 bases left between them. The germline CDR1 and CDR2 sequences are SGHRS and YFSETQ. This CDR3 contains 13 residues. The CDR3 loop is CASSLRQGNDYTF. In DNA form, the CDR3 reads TGCGCCAGCAGCTTGAGGCAGGGAAATGACTACACCTTC.

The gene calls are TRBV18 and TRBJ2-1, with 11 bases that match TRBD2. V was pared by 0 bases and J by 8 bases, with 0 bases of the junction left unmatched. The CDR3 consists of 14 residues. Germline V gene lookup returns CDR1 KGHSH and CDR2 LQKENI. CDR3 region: CASSPPGLADEQFF. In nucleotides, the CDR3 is TGTGCCAGCTCACCACCGGGACTAGCGGATGAGCAGTTCTTC.

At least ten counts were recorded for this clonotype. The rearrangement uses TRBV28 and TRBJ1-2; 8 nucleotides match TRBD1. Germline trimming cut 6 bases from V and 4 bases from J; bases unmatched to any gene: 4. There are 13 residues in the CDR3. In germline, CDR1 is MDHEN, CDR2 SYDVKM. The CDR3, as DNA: TGTGCCAGCAGCAAGGACAGGGTCTATGGCTACACCTTC. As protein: CASSKDRVYGYTF.

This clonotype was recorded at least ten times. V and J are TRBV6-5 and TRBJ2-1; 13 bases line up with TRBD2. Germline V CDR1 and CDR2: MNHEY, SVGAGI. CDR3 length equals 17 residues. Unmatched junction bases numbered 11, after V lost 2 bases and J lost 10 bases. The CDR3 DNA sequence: TGTGCCAGCAGTTACACTCGGACTAGCGGGAGCCTTAAGGAGCAGTTCTTC. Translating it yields CASSYTRTSGSLKEQFF.

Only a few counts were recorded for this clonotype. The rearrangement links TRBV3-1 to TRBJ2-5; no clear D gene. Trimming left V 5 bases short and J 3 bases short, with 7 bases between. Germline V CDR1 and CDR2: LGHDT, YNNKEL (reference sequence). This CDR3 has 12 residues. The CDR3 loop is CASSVAEETQYF. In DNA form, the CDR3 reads TGTGCCAGCAGCGTAGCTGAAGAGACCCAGTACTTC.

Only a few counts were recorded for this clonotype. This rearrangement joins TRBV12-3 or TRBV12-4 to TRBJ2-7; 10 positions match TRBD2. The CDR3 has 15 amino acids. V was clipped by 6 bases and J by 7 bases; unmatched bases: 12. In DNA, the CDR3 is TGTGCCAGCAGCCGAGCTAGCGGGAGTCGGAGTGAGCAGTACTTC. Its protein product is CASSRASGSRSEQYF.